This T cell receptor (delta chain) appears in the sequencing data of a study of Vδ1+ human thymocytes. Of note for this clone: The antigen remains unidentified.

General observations from the study: TRG sequences recurred across donors, whereas TRD sequences stayed essentially private. Thymic TRG and TRD repertoires appeared highly polyclonal. Thymic delta-chain repertoires held roughly 20% Vdelta2 sequences and few Vdelta3, despite high sort purity.

Germline CDR1 is TSWWSYY and CDR2 is QGS. The CDR3 has 19 residues. J lost 1 base, V lost 1 base, and 15 bases had no gene match. Thymocytes were sorted as CD3+ TCRVdelta1+ TCRVdelta2- after alphabeta T cell depletion. Vdelta1+ thymocyte sorts reached between roughly 98% and 99.6% purity. RNA was extracted from the cells and then reverse transcribed. Pooled V-gene forward primers with one constant-region reverse primer generated the CDR3 amplicons by multiplex PCR. TCRdb fed the multiplex PCR reads to CATT. The table lists tens of thousands of delta-chain clones, around a sixth of them singletons. The chain couples TRDV1 to TRDJ1, with 7 bases aligning to TRDD3. The specimen was Vdelta1+ gamma-delta thymocytes from the thymus. Subset described: FACS-sorted CD3+ TCRalphabeta- TCRVdelta1+ TCRVdelta2- thymocytes. The receptor was derived from a boy in the first two years of life who had congenital heart surgery. CDR3 residues: CALGEQCPIWGGLTDKLIF. The CDR3 coding sequence is TGTGCTCTTGGGGAACAGTGTCCTATCTGGGGGGGTCTCACCGATAAACTCATCTTT.